This T cell receptor beta chain was retrieved from a study of CD8+ T cells in alopecia areata. Per germline, CDR1 MNHEY and CDR2 SVGAGI. This CDR3 spans 13 amino acids. V was trimmed by 0 bases and J by 4 bases, leaving 6 bases between them. cDNA reverse transcribed from extracted RNA served as the sequencing template. Method: immunoSEQ multiplex PCR; TCRdb's copy keeps in-frame clones and lacks some. The repertoire includes some 99,000 clones, roughly 47% of them detected once, and approximately 0.79% sits in the top ten. Lesional scalp punch biopsies and peripheral blood came from alopecia areata patients. Points from the study as a whole: Clonality exceeded that of normal scalp in lesional scalp, most notably in alopecia totalis/universalis.

This clone was picked up a small number of times. Its antigen is not identified. Other nucleotide sequences from this sample produce the same CDR3. This clonotype originated in a human donor with alopecia areata. Specimen: CD4+ T cells sorted from blood. The chain employs TRBV6-5 and TRBJ2-5; D is unclear. The CDR3, as DNA: TGTGCCAGCAGTTACTCAGGCAGAGAGACCCAGTACTTC. Amino acids: CASSYSGRETQYF.